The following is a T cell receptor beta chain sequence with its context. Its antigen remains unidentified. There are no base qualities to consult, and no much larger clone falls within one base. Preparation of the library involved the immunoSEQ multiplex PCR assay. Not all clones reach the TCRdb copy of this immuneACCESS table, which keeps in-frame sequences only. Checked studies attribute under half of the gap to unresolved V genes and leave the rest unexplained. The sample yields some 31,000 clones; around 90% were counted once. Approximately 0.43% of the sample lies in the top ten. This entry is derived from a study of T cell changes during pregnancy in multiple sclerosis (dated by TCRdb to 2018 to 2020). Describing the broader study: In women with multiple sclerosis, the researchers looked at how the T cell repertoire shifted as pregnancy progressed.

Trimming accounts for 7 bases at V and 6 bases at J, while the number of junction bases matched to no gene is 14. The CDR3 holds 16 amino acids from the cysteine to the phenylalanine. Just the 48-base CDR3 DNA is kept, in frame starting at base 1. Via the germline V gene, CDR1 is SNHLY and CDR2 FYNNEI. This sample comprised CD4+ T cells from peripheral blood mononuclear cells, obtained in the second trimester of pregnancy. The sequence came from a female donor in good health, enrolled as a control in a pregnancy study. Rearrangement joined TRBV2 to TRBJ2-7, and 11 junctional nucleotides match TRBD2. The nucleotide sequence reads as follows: TGTGCCAGCATAACCGGACTAGCGGGCTCTCTTTCCGAGCAGTACTTC. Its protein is CASITGLAGSLSEQYF.